This T cell receptor (beta chain) was captured by sequencing in a study of shared clonotypes between healthy human individuals. About the study: Researchers drew samples from a couple of women and three men aged 18 to 49. General observations from the study: Genetic and exposure-history diversity was limited by the few donors.

As concerns this clone: Its antigen is not identified.

CDR1 KGHSH and CDR2 LQKENI come from the germline V gene. Trimming at V came to 2 bases and at J to 15 bases, leaving 11 bases not matched to a gene. The CDR3 covers 14 residues. The sorted-subset replicate PCRs were given 200 ng DNA, which is 31,000 or so T cell genomes. The method was immunoSEQ multiplex PCR; TCRdb's version includes in-frame clones alone and lacks a portion of them. The sample holds over a million clones; about 98% are singletons and the top ten take about 0.45%. V gene TRBV18 combines with J gene TRBJ1-5; 9 bases line up with TRBD1. Sequences were obtained from naive CD4+ T cells sorted from blood. Subset in this sample: CD45RA+ positively selected. The receptor was derived from a man aged 25 to 40 in good health. CDR3 in amino acids: CASSPKGQGTTWHF. CDR3 coding DNA: TGTGCCAGCTCACCAAAAGGACAGGGGACGACCTGGCATTTT.